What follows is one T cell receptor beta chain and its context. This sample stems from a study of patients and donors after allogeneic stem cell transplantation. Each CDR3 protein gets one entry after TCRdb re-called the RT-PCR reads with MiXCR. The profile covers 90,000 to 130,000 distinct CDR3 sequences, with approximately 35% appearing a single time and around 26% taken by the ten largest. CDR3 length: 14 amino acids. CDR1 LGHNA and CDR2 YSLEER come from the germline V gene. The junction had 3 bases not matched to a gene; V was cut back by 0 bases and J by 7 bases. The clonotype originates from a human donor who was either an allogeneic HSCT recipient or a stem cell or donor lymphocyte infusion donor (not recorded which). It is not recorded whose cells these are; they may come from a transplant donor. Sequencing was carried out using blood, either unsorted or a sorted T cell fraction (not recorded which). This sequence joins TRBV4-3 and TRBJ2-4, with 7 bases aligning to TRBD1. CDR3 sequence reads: CASSQEAGGNIQYF. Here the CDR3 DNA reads TGCGCCAGCAGCCAAGAGGCAGGGGGTAACATTCAGTACTTC.